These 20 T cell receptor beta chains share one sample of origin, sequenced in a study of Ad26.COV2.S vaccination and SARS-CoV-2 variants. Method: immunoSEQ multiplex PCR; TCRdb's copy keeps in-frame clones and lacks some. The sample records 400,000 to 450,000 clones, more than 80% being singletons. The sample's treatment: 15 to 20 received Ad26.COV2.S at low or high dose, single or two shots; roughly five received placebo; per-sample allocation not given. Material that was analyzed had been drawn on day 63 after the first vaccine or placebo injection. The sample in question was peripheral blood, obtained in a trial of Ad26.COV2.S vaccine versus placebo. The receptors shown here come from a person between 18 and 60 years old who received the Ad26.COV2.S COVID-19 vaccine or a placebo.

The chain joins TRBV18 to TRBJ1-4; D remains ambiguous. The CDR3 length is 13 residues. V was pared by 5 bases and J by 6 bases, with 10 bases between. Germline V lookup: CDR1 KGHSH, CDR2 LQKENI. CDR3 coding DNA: TGTGCCAGCTCATCAAAGCAGGATGAAAAACTGTTTTTT. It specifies CASSSKQDEKLFF.

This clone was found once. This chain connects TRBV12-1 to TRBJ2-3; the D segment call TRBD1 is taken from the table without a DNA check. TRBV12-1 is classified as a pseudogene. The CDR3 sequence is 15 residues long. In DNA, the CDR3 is TGTGCCAGCAGCTTCGACAGGGGGCAAAGAGATACGCAGTATTTT. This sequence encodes CASSFDRGQRDTQYF.

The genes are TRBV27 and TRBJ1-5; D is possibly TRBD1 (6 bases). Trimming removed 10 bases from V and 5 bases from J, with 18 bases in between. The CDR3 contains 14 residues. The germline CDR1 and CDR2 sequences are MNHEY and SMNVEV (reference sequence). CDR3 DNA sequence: TGTGCCACTTCTCAGGGGAGGAAACATCAGCCCCAGCATTTT. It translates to CATSQGRKHQPQHF.

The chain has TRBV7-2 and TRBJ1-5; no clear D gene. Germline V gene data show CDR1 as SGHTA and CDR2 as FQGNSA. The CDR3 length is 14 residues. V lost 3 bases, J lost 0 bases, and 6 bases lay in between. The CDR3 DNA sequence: TGTGCCAGCAGCTTGGGGTATAGCAATCAGCCCCAGCATTTT. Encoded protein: CASSLGYSNQPQHF.

CDR3 in DNA: TGTGCCAGCAGCAAAGAGGAGGAAGGCACTGAAGCTTTCTTT. Its translation is CASSKEEEGTEAFF. The chain combines TRBV21-1 with TRBJ1-1. TRBV21-1 is designated a pseudogene. The CDR3 loop spans 14 amino acids.

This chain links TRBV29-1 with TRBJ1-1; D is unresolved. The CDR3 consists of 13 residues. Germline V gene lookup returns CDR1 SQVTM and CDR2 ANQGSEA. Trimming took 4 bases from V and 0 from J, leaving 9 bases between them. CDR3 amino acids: CSVVEYLNTEAFF. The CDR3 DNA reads TGCAGCGTTGTGGAGTACTTGAACACTGAAGCTTTCTTT.

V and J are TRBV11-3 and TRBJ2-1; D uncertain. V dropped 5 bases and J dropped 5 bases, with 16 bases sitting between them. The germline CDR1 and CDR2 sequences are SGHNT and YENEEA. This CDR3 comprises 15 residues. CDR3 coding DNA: TGTGCCAGCAGCGCCCTATCGGAGCTAAACAATGAGCAGTTCTTC. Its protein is CASSALSELNNEQFF.

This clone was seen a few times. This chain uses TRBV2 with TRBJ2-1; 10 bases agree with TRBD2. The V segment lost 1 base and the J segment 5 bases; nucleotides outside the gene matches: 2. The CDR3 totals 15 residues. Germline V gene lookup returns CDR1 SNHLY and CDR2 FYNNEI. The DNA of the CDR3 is TGTGCCAGCAGTGAAGTGCTAGCGGGGGACAATGAGCAGTTCTTC. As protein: CASSEVLAGDNEQFF.

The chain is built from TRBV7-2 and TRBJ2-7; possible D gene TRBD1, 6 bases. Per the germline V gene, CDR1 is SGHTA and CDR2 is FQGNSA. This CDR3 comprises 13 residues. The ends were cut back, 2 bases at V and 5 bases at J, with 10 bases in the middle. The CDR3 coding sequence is TGTGCCAGCAGCTTACAGGCAGGGGACGAGCAGTACTTC. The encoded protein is CASSLQAGDEQYF.

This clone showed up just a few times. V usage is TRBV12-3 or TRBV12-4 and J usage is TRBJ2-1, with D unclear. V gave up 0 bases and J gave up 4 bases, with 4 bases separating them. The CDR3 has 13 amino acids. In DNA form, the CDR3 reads TGTGCCAGCAGTTTAGCGCGATACAATGAGCAGTTCTTC. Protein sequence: CASSLARYNEQFF.

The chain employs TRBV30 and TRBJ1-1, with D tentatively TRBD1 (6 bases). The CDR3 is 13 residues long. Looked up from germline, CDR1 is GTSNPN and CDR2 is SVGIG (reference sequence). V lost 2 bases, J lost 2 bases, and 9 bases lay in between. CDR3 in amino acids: CAWSHRANTEAFF. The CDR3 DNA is TGTGCCTGGAGTCACAGGGCCAACACTGAAGCTTTCTTT.

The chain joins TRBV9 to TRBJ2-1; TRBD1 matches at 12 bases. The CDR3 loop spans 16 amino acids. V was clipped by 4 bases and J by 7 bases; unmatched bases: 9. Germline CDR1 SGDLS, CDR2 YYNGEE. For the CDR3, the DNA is TGTGCCAGCAGCAAAGAGGTGGGACAGGGGGCGAATGAGCAGTTCTTC. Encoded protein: CASSKEVGQGANEQFF.

The DNA of the CDR3 is TGTGCCAGCAGCTCGACCTGGGGGCCAGATACGCAGTATTTT. It yields the protein CASSSTWGPDTQYF. This chain connects TRBV5-8 to TRBJ2-3; TRBD1 might be the D (6 bases). The germline V gene encodes CDR1 SGHTS and CDR2 YDEGEE. This CDR3 region has 14 residues. Trimming removed 3 bases from V and 4 bases from J, with 12 bases in between.

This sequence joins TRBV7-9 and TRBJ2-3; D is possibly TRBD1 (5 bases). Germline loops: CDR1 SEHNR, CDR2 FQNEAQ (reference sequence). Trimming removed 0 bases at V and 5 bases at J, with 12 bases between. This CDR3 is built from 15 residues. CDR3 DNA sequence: TGTGCCAGCAGCTTAGCCAGGGCGGTTGAAGATACGCAGTATTTT. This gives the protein CASSLARAVEDTQYF. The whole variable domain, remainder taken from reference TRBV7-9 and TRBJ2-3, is DTGVSQNPRHKITKRGQNVTFRCDPISEHNRLYWYRQTLGQGPEFLTYFQNEAQLEKSRLLSDRFSAERPKGSFSTLEIQRTEQGDSAMYLCASSLARAVEDTQYFGPGTRLTVL.

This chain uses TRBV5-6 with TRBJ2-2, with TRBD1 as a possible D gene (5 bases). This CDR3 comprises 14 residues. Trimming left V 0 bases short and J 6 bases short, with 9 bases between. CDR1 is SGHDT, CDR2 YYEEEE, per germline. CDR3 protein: CASSLAGIAGELFF. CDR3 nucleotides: TGTGCCAGCAGCTTGGCAGGGATAGCCGGGGAGCTGTTTTTT. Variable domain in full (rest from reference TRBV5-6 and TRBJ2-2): DAGVTQSPTHLIKTRGQQVTLRCSPKSGHDTVSWYQQALGQGPQFIFQYYEEEERQRGNFPDRFSGHQFPNYSSELNVNALLLGDSALYLCASSLAGIAGELFFGEGSRLTVL.

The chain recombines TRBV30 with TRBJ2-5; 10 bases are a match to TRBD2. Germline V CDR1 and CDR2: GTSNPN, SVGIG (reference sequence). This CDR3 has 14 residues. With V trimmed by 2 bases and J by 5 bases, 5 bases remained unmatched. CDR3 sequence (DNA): TGTGCCTGGAGTCCAGCGGGAGGGCAGGAGACCCAGTACTTC. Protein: CAWSPAGGQETQYF.

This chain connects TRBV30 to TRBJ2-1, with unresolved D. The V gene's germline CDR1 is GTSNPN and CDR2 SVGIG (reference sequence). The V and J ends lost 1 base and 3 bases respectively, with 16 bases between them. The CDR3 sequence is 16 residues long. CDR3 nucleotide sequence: TGTGCCTGGAGTGACCTTTTTGGCCGGATCTACAATGAGCAGTTCTTC. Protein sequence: CAWSDLFGRIYNEQFF.

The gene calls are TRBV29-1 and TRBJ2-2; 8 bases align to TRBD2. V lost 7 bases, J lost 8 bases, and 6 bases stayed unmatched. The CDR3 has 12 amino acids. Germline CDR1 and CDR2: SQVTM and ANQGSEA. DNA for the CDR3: TGCAGCGCCCATAGCGGGGATGGGGAGCTGTTTTTT. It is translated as CSAHSGDGELFF.

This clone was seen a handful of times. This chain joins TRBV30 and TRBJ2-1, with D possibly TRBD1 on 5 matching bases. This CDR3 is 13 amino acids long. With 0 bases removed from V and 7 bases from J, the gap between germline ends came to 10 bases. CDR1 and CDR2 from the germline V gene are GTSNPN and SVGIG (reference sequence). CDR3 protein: CAWSVRTLNEQFF. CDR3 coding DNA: TGTGCCTGGAGTGTACGGACACTAAATGAGCAGTTCTTC. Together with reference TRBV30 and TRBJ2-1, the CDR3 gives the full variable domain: SQTIHQWPATLVQPVGSPLSLECTVEGTSNPNLYWYRQAAGRGLQLLFYSVGIGQISSEVPQNLSASRPQDRQFILSSKKLLLSDSGFYLCAWSVRTLNEQFFGPGTRLTVL.

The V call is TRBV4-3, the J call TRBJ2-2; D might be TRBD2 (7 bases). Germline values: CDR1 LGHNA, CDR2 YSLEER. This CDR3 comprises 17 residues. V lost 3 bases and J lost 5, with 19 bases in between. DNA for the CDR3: TGCGCCAGCAGCCACCTCGGGGAGGGGGGTAGAACCGGGGAGCTGTTTTTT. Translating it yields CASSHLGEGGRTGELFF.